A selection of T cell receptor beta chains follows, all from one sample in a study of blood T cell repertoires in COVID-19. TCRdb's table, derived via immunoSEQ multiplex PCR, lists solely in-frame clones and lacks some. The table records about 70,000 clones, 80% of them present only once. The sequencing sample was made of peripheral blood. Receptors were obtained from a man between 65 and 85 years old who had recovered from COVID-19. Both conserved end residues are part of each CDR3. The D gene is left open where the match is weak. Rows may omit the clone size; those that give it use once, few, many or a size class.

TRBJ2-5,TRBD1,once,TRBV11-3,14,CASSVDRVQETQYF,TGTGCCAGCAGCGTCGACAGGGTTCAAGAGACCCAGTACTTC
TRBJ2-1,TRBD2,-,TRBV7-9,17,CASSSGVGSGSYNEQFF,TGTGCCAGCAGCTCCGGGGTGGGGAGCGGGAGTTACAATGAGCAGTTCTTC
TRBJ1-2,TRBD1,-,TRBV11-2,15,CASSSGTGLNYGYTF,TGTGCCAGCAGCTCCGGGACAGGGCTTAACTATGGCTACACCTTC
TRBJ2-7,TRBD1,-,TRBV5-1,15,CASSLTGTGNDEQYF,TGCGCCAGCAGCTTGACCGGGACAGGGAACGACGAGCAGTACTTC
TRBJ2-3,-,-,TRBV11-2,11,CASTLADTQYF,TGTGCCAGCACCCTAGCTGATACGCAGTATTTT
TRBJ2-1,-,-,TRBV11-3,16,CASSPGSGSSYNEQFF,TGTGCCAGCAGCCCCGGCAGCGGAAGCTCCTACAATGAGCAGTTCTTC
TRBJ2-5,TRBD1,-,TRBV5-1,13,CASSPGQGETQYF,TGCGCCAGCAGCCCGGGACAGGGAGAGACCCAGTACTTC
TRBJ2-3,TRBD2,few,TRBV20-1,17,CSASTTGGLIFTDTQYF,TGCAGTGCTAGTACGACGGGGGGGCTAATTTTCACAGATACGCAGTATTTT
TRBJ1-1,-,-,TRBV5-4,14,CASSLGRENTEAFF,TGTGCCAGCAGCTTGGGCCGGGAGAACACTGAAGCTTTCTTT
TRBJ2-5,TRBD2,once,TRBV7-2,15,CASSQNSGGGETQYF,TGTGCCAGCAGCCAAAATAGCGGGGGAGGCGAGACCCAGTACTTC
TRBJ1-1,TRBD1,-,TRBV10-3,15,CAISPLQGGNTEAFF,TGTGCCATCAGCCCTCTACAGGGGGGGAACACTGAAGCTTTCTTT
TRBJ2-1,TRBD1,-,TRBV6-1,17,CASSGGLGQGGYNEQFF,TGTGCCAGCAGTGGAGGCCTGGGACAGGGGGGGTACAATGAGCAGTTCTTC
TRBJ1-6,-,-,TRBV27,14,CASSAGFRNSPLHF,TGTGCCAGCAGCGCAGGGTTCAGGAATTCACCCCTCCACTTT
TRBJ2-5,-,-,TRBV7-8,17,CASSWGQGGLVEETQYF,TGTGCCAGCAGCTGGGGGCAGGGGGGACTAGTAGAGGAGACCCAGTACTTC
TRBJ2-2,TRBD2,-,TRBV27,17,CASSLHLGDYRTGELFF,TGTGCCAGCAGTTTACATCTAGGGGACTACCGCACCGGGGAGCTGTTTTTT
TRBJ2-5,-,-,TRBV5-8,15,CASSLPGTQEGSQYF,TGTGCCAGCAGCTTGCCCGGGACACAGGAAGGGTCCCAGTACTTC
TRBJ1-1,-,-,TRBV5-4,15,CASSLPKPRNTEAFF,TGTGCCAGCAGCCTACCCAAACCAAGGAACACTGAAGCTTTCTTT
TRBJ1-3,-,-,TRBV6-6,15,CASSYPPGSGNTIYF,TGTGCCAGCAGTTACCCCCCAGGCTCTGGAAACACCATATATTTT
TRBJ1-2,TRBD1,-,TRBV2,14,CASRPGTGGSGYTF,TGTGCCAGCAGGCCCGGGACAGGGGGCTCTGGCTACACCTTC
TRBJ2-3,TRBD2,few,TRBV5-1,16,CASSLAGGPNTDTQYF,TGCGCCAGCAGCTTAGCGGGAGGGCCCAACACAGATACGCAGTATTTT
TRBJ1-2,TRBD1,-,TRBV9,15,CASSKGGQGGYGYTF,TGTGCCAGCAGCAAGGGGGGACAGGGAGGCTATGGCTACACCTTC
TRBJ1-5,TRBD1,-,TRBV28,13,CATGTARNQPQHF,TGTGCCACCGGGACAGCGCGTAATCAGCCCCAGCATTTT
TRBJ1-1,-,-,TRBV6-2/TRBV6-3,11,CASSYNLQRYF,TGTGCCAGCAGTTATAACCTCCAGAGGTACTTT
TRBJ2-1,-,-,TRBV5-1,16,CASSLVGLGAGNEQFF,TGCGCCAGCAGCTTGGTCGGACTCGGCGCCGGGAATGAGCAGTTCTTC
TRBJ2-7,TRBD1,-,TRBV24-1,16,CATSDSTGTGKYEQYF,TGTGCCACCAGTGACTCTACTGGGACAGGGAAATACGAGCAGTACTTC
TRBJ1-2,-,medium-sized,TRBV5-4,15,CASSLAWEQTRGYTF,TGTGCCAGCAGCTTGGCCTGGGAGCAAACGAGGGGCTACACCTTC
TRBJ2-2,TRBD1,few,TRBV5-1,14,CASSLRTGPGELFF,TGCGCCAGCAGCTTACGGACAGGGCCCGGGGAGCTGTTTTTT
TRBJ2-3,-,-,TRBV29-1,17,CSVVSSGHSISTDTQYF,TGCAGCGTTGTTTCGAGCGGGCACAGCATTAGCACAGATACGCAGTATTTT
TRBJ1-1,-,few,TRBV19,13,CASEAGGWTEAFF,TGTGCCTCCGAAGCGGGGGGCTGGACTGAAGCTTTCTTT
TRBJ2-3,-,-,TRBV2,15,CASSPIGGDTDTQYF,TGTGCCAGCAGTCCGATCGGAGGGGACACAGATACGCAGTATTTT
TRBJ1-1,TRBD1,-,TRBV7-9,14,CASSPQGAWTEAFF,TGTGCCAGCAGCCCGCAGGGGGCCTGGACTGAAGCTTTCTTT
TRBJ1-5,-,-,TRBV2,15,CASSEDGVRSQPQHF,TGTGCCAGCAGTGAAGATGGTGTGAGGAGTCAGCCCCAGCATTTT
TRBJ1-4,-,once,TRBV7-9,16,CASSLDTWRTGEKLFF,TGTGCCAGCAGCTTAGATACCTGGAGGACGGGTGAAAAACTGTTTTTT
TRBJ2-1,TRBD2,-,TRBV29-1,18,CSVGGLAGEIISYNEQFF,TGCAGCGTTGGAGGACTAGCGGGGGAAATTATCTCCTACAATGAGCAGTTCTTC
TRBJ2-5,-,-,TRBV18,13,CASSPPGAETQYF,TGTGCCAGCTCACCACCGGGGGCGGAGACCCAGTACTTC
TRBJ1-2,TRBD1,-,TRBV6-7,13,CASSYRDRYGYTF,TGTGCCAGCAGTTACCGGGACAGATATGGCTACACCTTC
TRBJ2-5,TRBD2,-,TRBV11-2,17,CASSFTSGRNGGETQYF,TGTGCCAGCAGCTTCACTAGCGGGAGAAATGGTGGGGAGACCCAGTACTTC
TRBJ1-3,TRBD1,once,TRBV5-6,17,CASSLQGQGYYGNTIYF,TGTGCCAGCAGCCTACAGGGACAGGGTTATTATGGAAACACCATATATTTT
TRBJ1-2,-,-,TRBV19,15,CASSIGGALNYGYTF,TGTGCCAGTAGTATTGGGGGGGCCCTTAACTATGGCTACACCTTC
TRBJ1-1,-,-,TRBV19,13,CASSPQRDTEAFF,TGTGCCAGTAGTCCCCAGAGGGACACTGAAGCTTTCTTT
TRBJ2-3,TRBD2,-,TRBV10-3,15,CAISEAPSGTDTQYF,TGTGCCATCAGTGAGGCCCCTAGCGGTACAGATACGCAGTATTTT
TRBJ2-4,-,-,TRBV3-1/TRBV3-2,15,CASSQAGSGKNIQYF,TGTGCCAGCAGCCAAGCAGGGTCGGGCAAAAACATTCAGTACTTC
TRBJ1-2,TRBD1,-,TRBV12-3/TRBV12-4,13,CASSKGTGNGYTF,TGTGCCAGCAGCAAAGGGACAGGTAATGGCTACACCTTC
TRBJ1-3,TRBD1,-,TRBV19,16,CASSSGTGGPGNTIYF,TGTGCCAGTAGTTCCGGGACAGGGGGTCCTGGAAACACCATATATTTT
TRBJ2-2,-,few,TRBV29-1,13,CSGGSYSTGELFF,TGCTCGGGTGGGAGCTATAGCACCGGGGAGCTGTTTTTT
TRBJ1-4,-,-,TRBV7-2,14,CASSSVATNEKLFF,TGTGCCAGCTCGAGTGTAGCAACTAATGAAAAACTGTTTTTT
TRBJ2-1,TRBD2,-,TRBV9,17,CASSVGMGTSGSHEQFF,TGTGCCAGCAGCGTAGGCATGGGAACTAGCGGGAGCCATGAGCAGTTCTTC
TRBJ2-5,TRBD2,-,TRBV4-3,17,CASSQEPPGLDVETQYF,TGCGCCAGCAGCCAAGAGCCCCCGGGACTAGATGTGGAGACCCAGTACTTC
TRBJ1-2,TRBD1,-,TRBV7-2,13,CASSVLRGLGYTF,TGTGCCAGCAGCGTACTGAGGGGGCTAGGCTACACCTTC
TRBJ2-1,-,-,TRBV5-3,13,CARSLDRKKEQFF,TGTGCCAGAAGCTTGGACAGGAAGAAAGAGCAGTTCTTC
TRBJ2-3,-,once,TRBV5-8,15,CASSLHYGSGDTQYF,TGTGCCAGCAGCCTACACTACGGGAGTGGGGATACGCAGTATTTT
TRBJ1-1,-,-,TRBV6-5,14,CASRQGPTNTEAFF,TGTGCCAGCAGGCAGGGGCCGACGAACACTGAAGCTTTCTTT
TRBJ1-5,-,-,TRBV19,13,CASRPRAEQPQHF,TGTGCGAGCCGGCCCAGGGCGGAACAGCCCCAGCATTTT